What follows are 3 T cell receptor beta chains derived from one specimen sequenced in a study of long-term antiretroviral therapy in people with HIV. The assay, immunoSEQ v3.0, was run at survey level. The assay was immunoSEQ multiplex PCR, and TCRdb's table has in-frame clones only and misses some. The sample includes roughly 30,000 clones, roughly 93% of them seen just once. The sequenced sample was unsorted PBMCs, obtained around 6.3 years after starting antiretroviral therapy. The receptors derive from a woman aged 40 to 50 with HIV.

The chain joins TRBV5-1 to TRBJ2-3; unclear D gene. CDR3 length: 14 amino acids. Germline V CDR1 and CDR2: SGHRS, YFSETQ. The germline V and J ends were trimmed by 4 bases and 2 bases, with 11 bases remaining between them. The CDR3, as DNA: TGCGCCAGCAGCCCCGAAGGGAACACAGATACGCAGTATTTT. Its protein product is CASSPEGNTDTQYF. The whole variable domain, filled in from reference TRBV5-1 and TRBJ2-3, reads KAGVTQTPRYLIKTRGQQVTLSCSPISGHRSVSWYQQTPGQGLQFLFEYFSETQRNKGNFPGRFSGRQFSNSRSEMNVSTLELGDSALYLCASSPEGNTDTQYFGPGTRLTVL.

In this sample, this clone turned up once. CDR3 nucleotides: TGTGCCAGCTCACCTTATCCGGGACAGGGTCCAAAGAACACTGAAGCTTTCTTT. This gives the protein CASSPYPGQGPKNTEAFF. The rearrangement joins TRBV18 to TRBJ1-1; 9 positions match TRBD1. CDR1 is KGHSH and CDR2 is LQKENI in the germline V gene. Unmatched junction bases numbered 12, after V lost 3 bases and J lost 1 base. The CDR3 runs to 18 residues.

The chain is built from TRBV9 and TRBJ1-4; no reliable D call. V lost 4 bases and J 8 bases, leaving 15 bases between the germline ends. CDR3 length equals 14 residues. CDR1 SGDLS and CDR2 YYNGEE come from the germline V gene. The CDR3 DNA is TGTGCCAGCAGCTTCGGAACACTGGGGGAAAAACTGTTTTTT. As protein: CASSFGTLGEKLFF.